A selection of T cell receptor beta chains follows, all from one sample in a study of cytomegalovirus exposure and HLA in healthy donors. The repertoire was sequenced with immunoSEQ multiplex PCR; TCRdb's copy has only in-frame clones and lacks some. The profile shows about 67,000 clones, 65% to 70% of them singletons. Sequenced: PBMCs. The receptors originated from a woman younger than 45 in good health and CMV-seronegative. Each CDR3 is given with its conserved first and last residue. Fields, in order: D gene, clone size, V gene, J gene, CDR3 DNA, CDR3 protein. A D gene is named only where the DNA matches it firmly. The size of a clone is reported for some rows only, either as once, few or many, or as a class for expanded clones.

D gene: NA; clone size: NA; V gene: TRBV19; J gene: TRBJ1-4; CDR3 DNA: TGTGCCAGTAGTCCAGAGGGTGGTAATGAAAAACTGTTTTTT; CDR3 protein: CASSPEGGNEKLFF
D gene: NA; clone size: NA; V gene: TRBV6-5; J gene: TRBJ1-5; CDR3 DNA: TGTGCCAGCAGTGTGGGGGCTGGACAGCCCCAGCATTTT; CDR3 protein: CASSVGAGQPQHF
D gene: NA; clone size: NA; V gene: TRBV2; J gene: TRBJ2-5; CDR3 DNA: TGTGCCACTAGGAAACGCCCCCAAGAGACCCAGTACTTC; CDR3 protein: CATRKRPQETQYF
D gene: NA; clone size: once; V gene: TRBV7-9; J gene: TRBJ2-7; CDR3 DNA: TGTGCCAGCAGCTTAGCAGGTGGAGCTTCTTACGAGCAGTACTTC; CDR3 protein: CASSLAGGASYEQYF
D gene: NA; clone size: NA; V gene: TRBV6-5; J gene: TRBJ2-5; CDR3 DNA: TGTGCCAGCAGTTTCGGACTAGGGGGTGAGACCCAGTACTTC; CDR3 protein: CASSFGLGGETQYF
D gene: TRBD1; clone size: NA; V gene: TRBV28; J gene: TRBJ2-3; CDR3 DNA: TGTGCCAGCATGGGACAGGGTACAGATACGCAGTATTTT; CDR3 protein: CASMGQGTDTQYF
D gene: TRBD1; clone size: NA; V gene: TRBV11-2; J gene: TRBJ2-7; CDR3 DNA: TGTGCCAGCAGCTTAGATAAGCCAACAGGGGGCATTAGGTACGAGCAGTACTTC; CDR3 protein: CASSLDKPTGGIRYEQYF
D gene: NA; clone size: NA; V gene: TRBV5-1; J gene: TRBJ2-3; CDR3 DNA: TGCGCCAGCAGCTTGGCCATAGTAGCTGGAGATACGCAGTATTTT; CDR3 protein: CASSLAIVAGDTQYF
D gene: TRBD1; clone size: few; V gene: TRBV5-6; J gene: TRBJ1-6; CDR3 DNA: TGTGCCAGCAGCTTGCAACTGGTAGGGGGCGATTCACCCCTCCACTTT; CDR3 protein: CASSLQLVGGDSPLHF
D gene: NA; clone size: once; V gene: TRBV2; J gene: TRBJ1-2; CDR3 DNA: TGTGCCAGCAGTGAAGCGACAGCTCGAAACTATGGCTACACCTTC; CDR3 protein: CASSEATARNYGYTF
D gene: NA; clone size: NA; V gene: TRBV15; J gene: TRBJ1-1; CDR3 DNA: TGTGCCACCAGCAGAGTTCGGGGGTCTATGAAGGAAGCTTTCTTT; CDR3 protein: CATSRVRGSMKEAFF
D gene: TRBD1; clone size: few; V gene: TRBV7-9; J gene: TRBJ1-1; CDR3 DNA: TGTGCCAGCAGCAACAGGGGCACTGAAGCTTTCTTT; CDR3 protein: CASSNRGTEAFF
D gene: TRBD1; clone size: few; V gene: TRBV4-3; J gene: TRBJ1-4; CDR3 DNA: TGCGCCAGCAGCCAAGAGGGACAGTCGAATGAAAAACTGTTTTTT; CDR3 protein: CASSQEGQSNEKLFF
D gene: NA; clone size: NA; V gene: TRBV6-5; J gene: TRBJ2-7; CDR3 DNA: TGTGCCAGCAAGGCGGGGCGTAGCTCCTACGAGCAGTACTTC; CDR3 protein: CASKAGRSSYEQYF
D gene: NA; clone size: NA; V gene: TRBV18; J gene: TRBJ1-1; CDR3 DNA: TGTGCCAGCTCACCAACGGGGGGCCGGACTGAAGCTTTCTTT; CDR3 protein: CASSPTGGRTEAFF
D gene: NA; clone size: NA; V gene: TRBV4-1; J gene: TRBJ2-3; CDR3 DNA: TGCGCCAGCAGCCAAGCCCAGGGCCCAGATACGCAGTATTTT; CDR3 protein: CASSQAQGPDTQYF
D gene: NA; clone size: NA; V gene: TRBV5-1; J gene: TRBJ2-3; CDR3 DNA: TGCGCCAGCAGCTTGGTTCAGGGCTACACAGATACGCAGTATTTT; CDR3 protein: CASSLVQGYTDTQYF
D gene: NA; clone size: few; V gene: TRBV7-3; J gene: TRBJ2-2; CDR3 DNA: TGTGCCAGCAGCTTAGAGGGAAACACCGGGGAGCTGTTTTTT; CDR3 protein: CASSLEGNTGELFF
D gene: TRBD1; clone size: few; V gene: TRBV7-9; J gene: TRBJ1-3; CDR3 DNA: TGTGCCAGCAGCCCCCGACAGGGGGCCTTTGGAAACACCATATATTTT; CDR3 protein: CASSPRQGAFGNTIYF
D gene: NA; clone size: NA; V gene: TRBV13; J gene: TRBJ1-6; CDR3 DNA: TGTGCCAGCAGCTTAGAACAGGGCAATTCACCCCTCCACTTT; CDR3 protein: CASSLEQGNSPLHF
D gene: NA; clone size: NA; V gene: TRBV9; J gene: TRBJ1-2; CDR3 DNA: TGTGCCAGCAGCGTAGGGCCGGAGGGGGGGGCCTATGGCTACACCTTC; CDR3 protein: CASSVGPEGGAYGYTF
D gene: TRBD1; clone size: few; V gene: TRBV7-9; J gene: TRBJ1-2; CDR3 DNA: TGTGCCAGCAGCCCGCCCCGGGACAGGGATGGCTACACCTTC; CDR3 protein: CASSPPRDRDGYTF
D gene: TRBD1; clone size: NA; V gene: TRBV7-7; J gene: TRBJ2-1; CDR3 DNA: TGTGCCAGCAGCTCCGGGACAGGGACATACAATGAGCAGTTCTTC; CDR3 protein: CASSSGTGTYNEQFF
D gene: NA; clone size: NA; V gene: TRBV20-1; J gene: TRBJ1-2; CDR3 DNA: TGCAGCCACGGACTCACCCCTGGCTACACCTTC; CDR3 protein: CSHGLTPGYTF
D gene: TRBD1; clone size: few; V gene: TRBV5-1; J gene: TRBJ1-2; CDR3 DNA: TGCGCCAGCAGCTCCAGGACAGGGGGGTATGGCTACACCTTC; CDR3 protein: CASSSRTGGYGYTF
D gene: TRBD2; clone size: NA; V gene: TRBV5-4; J gene: TRBJ2-1; CDR3 DNA: TGTGCCAGCAGCCCCGGGACTAGCGGCCACAATGAGCAGTTCTTC; CDR3 protein: CASSPGTSGHNEQFF
D gene: NA; clone size: NA; V gene: TRBV7-3; J gene: TRBJ1-6; CDR3 DNA: TGTGCCAGCAGCTTACAGGACAGTTCACCCCTCCACTTT; CDR3 protein: CASSLQDSSPLHF